This passage covers 27 T cell receptor beta chains from one sample sequenced in a study of cytomegalovirus exposure and HLA in healthy donors. 60 Vbeta and 13 Jbeta primers were used in PCR. Profiling relied on immunoSEQ multiplex PCR, and the TCRdb table lists in-frame clones only, not all of them. The sample lists 81,000 or so clones, under 80% occurring once. The sequenced sample consisted of PBMCs. The receptors stem from a man aged 60 to 69 in good health and CMV-seronegative.

The rearrangement joins TRBV12-5 to TRBJ2-1, with TRBD1 identical over 8 bases. This CDR3 is 16 amino acids long. Germline CDR1 and CDR2: LGHNT and FRNRAP. The V segment lost 2 bases and the J segment 6 bases; nucleotides outside the gene matches: 9. The CDR3 region is CASGLPRTGSFNEQFF. The DNA for the CDR3 is TGTGCTAGTGGTTTGCCTCGGACAGGGAGTTTCAATGAGCAGTTCTTC.

This rearrangement joins TRBV5-1 to TRBJ1-2; 7 bases line up with TRBD1. Per germline, CDR1 SGHRS and CDR2 YFSETQ. V gave up 5 bases and J gave up 2 bases; unmatched junction bases: 12. CDR3 length: 16 residues. Written as DNA, the CDR3 is TGCGCCAGCAGACCTAATTCCGGGACAGCCAACTATGGCTACACCTTC. Translation gives CASRPNSGTANYGYTF.

The rearrangement uses TRBV10-2 and TRBJ2-5; 10 nucleotides agree with TRBD2. V lost 6 bases and J lost 2; bases outside the gene matches: 6. Germline CDR1 reads WSHSY; CDR2 reads SAAADI. CDR3 size: 15 residues. CDR3 sequence: CASRTAGGLQETQYF. The CDR3 DNA reads TGCGCCAGCAGAACAGCGGGGGGGCTTCAAGAGACCCAGTACTTC.

The V and J genes are TRBV19 and TRBJ1-2, with D possibly TRBD1 on 6 matching bases. This CDR3 comprises 15 residues. In germline, CDR1 is LNHDA, CDR2 SQIVND (reference sequence). With 6 bases removed from V and 3 bases from J, the gap between germline ends came to 17 bases. The CDR3 region has the DNA TGTGCCAGTAGACGCTGGACAGTCGGGGACTATGGCTACACCTTC. It codes for CASRRWTVGDYGYTF.

The CDR3 is CASSHPYWTGRAYSYHPYGYTF. As DNA, the CDR3 is TGTGCCAGCAGCCATCCCTATTGGACAGGGCGGGCGTACAGCTACCACCCCTATGGCTACACCTTC. The rearrangement links TRBV21-1 to TRBJ1-2; the D segment call TRBD1 is taken from the table without a DNA check. TRBV21-1 has pseudogene status. The CDR3 covers 22 residues.

The V gene is TRBV7-9, the J gene TRBJ2-5; tentatively, D is TRBD2 (7 bases). Germline CDR1 reads SEHNR; CDR2 reads FQNEAQ (reference sequence). V lost 5 bases and J lost 5, with 9 bases in between. The CDR3 sequence is 12 residues long. The CDR3 here is CASSEGGETQYF. CDR3 in DNA: TGTGCCAGCAGCGAGGGGGGGGAGACCCAGTACTTC.

A single count supports this clone. The chain is built from TRBV9 and TRBJ1-1; 7 nucleotides align to TRBD1. CDR1 and CDR2 (germline): SGDLS, YYNGEE. V dropped 3 bases and J dropped 1; count of bases not matched to a gene: 3. This CDR3 is 14 amino acids long. Written as DNA, the CDR3 is TGTGCCAGCAGCGACCGACAGGGGAACACTGAAGCTTTCTTT. It encodes CASSDRQGNTEAFF.

This clone was detected only once. This chain connects TRBV7-7 to TRBJ2-5; 8 bases line up with TRBD2. The CDR3 is made up of 13 amino acids. CDR1 SSHAT and CDR2 FNYEAQ come from the germline V gene (reference sequence). With V trimmed by 5 bases and J by 5 bases, 4 bases remained unmatched. In nucleotides, the CDR3 is TGTGCCAGCAGCGTTCCGGGGGGGGAGACCCAGTACTTC. Its protein product is CASSVPGGETQYF.

This clone was recorded a few times. The chain joins TRBV2 to TRBJ1-5; a possible D gene is TRBD1 (5 bases). Germline V gives CDR1 SNHLY, CDR2 FYNNEI. The CDR3 has 15 residues. V lost 5 bases and J lost 0, with 11 bases in between. DNA for the CDR3: TGTGCCAGCAGTCCGGGGGTCAATAGCAATCAGCCCCAGCATTTT. Amino acid sequence: CASSPGVNSNQPQHF.

The rearrangement uses TRBV5-8 and TRBJ1-3; perhaps TRBD1 as D (5 bases). V was trimmed by 0 bases and J by 0 bases, leaving 7 bases between them. The CDR3 runs 15 residues. Germline V gene lookup returns CDR1 SGHTS and CDR2 YDEGEE. The CDR3 is CASSLGQTSGNTIYF. The CDR3 DNA reads TGTGCCAGCAGCTTGGGACAGACCTCTGGAAACACCATATATTTT. The variable domain in full, with the rest retrieved from reference TRBV5-8 and TRBJ1-3, is EAGVTQSPTHLIKTRGQQATLRCSPISGHTSVYWYQQALGLGLQFLLWYDEGEERNRGNFPPRFSGRQFPNYSSELNVNALELEDSALYLCASSLGQTSGNTIYFGEGSWLTVV.

This sequence joins TRBV11-2 and TRBJ2-1; 11 bases are shared with TRBD2. CDR1 and CDR2 (germline): SGHAT, FQNNGV. The CDR3 length is 14 residues. Losses at the gene ends were 8 bases for V and 7 bases for J; bases not matched to a gene: 7. CDR3 sequence reads: CASGISGGGNEQFF. The CDR3 nucleotides read TGTGCCAGCGGGATTAGCGGGGGGGGGAATGAGCAGTTCTTC.

The chain joins TRBV7-9 to TRBJ1-1, with D uncertain. Trimming shortened V by 1 base and J by 1 base, and 10 bases separated the two germline ends. This CDR3 comprises 15 residues. From germline, CDR1 is SEHNR and CDR2 FQNEAQ (reference sequence). This CDR3 reads CASSLGAGQNTEAFF. As DNA, the CDR3 is TGTGCCAGCAGCTTAGGAGCCGGTCAGAACACTGAAGCTTTCTTT.

This chain connects TRBV6-6 to TRBJ1-2; perhaps TRBD1 as D (5 bases). V dropped 7 bases and J dropped 3 bases, with 15 bases sitting between them. The CDR3 length is 14 residues. The germline gives CDR1 MNHNY, CDR2 SVGAGI (reference sequence). CDR3 bases: TGTGCCAGCACCCTAACCCCGGGGGACTATGGCTACACCTTC. Protein: CASTLTPGDYGYTF.

A remark on this clone: A junction end diverges from the germline sequence, so it may reflect a read error. Written as DNA, the CDR3 is TGTGCCTGGGAAAGGGGGGGCCTCTCCCACGAGCAGTACTTC. Amino acids: CAWERGGLSHEQYF. The J gene is TRBJ2-7, the V gene TRBV30, with D perhaps matching TRBD2 (7 bases). Germline V gives CDR1 GTSNPN, CDR2 SVGIG (reference sequence). CDR3 length: 14 residues. The full variable domain, completed using reference TRBV30 and TRBJ2-7, is SQTIHQWPATLVQPVGSPLSLECTVEGTSNPNLYWYRQAAGRGLQLLFYSVGIGQISSEVPQNLSASRPQDRQFILSSKKLLLSDSGFYLCAWERGGLSHEQYFGPGTRLTVT.

This clone has a handful of counts. J is TRBJ2-7 and V is TRBV6-6; 7 bases agree with TRBD2. The CDR3 sequence is 15 residues long. V dropped 2 bases and J dropped 4; count of bases not matched to a gene: 8. The V gene's germline CDR1 is MNHNY and CDR2 SVGAGI (reference sequence). CDR3 nucleotides: TGTGCCAGCAGTTACATCGCGGGGGAGGAGTACGAGCAGTACTTC. Translation gives CASSYIAGEEYEQYF.

The V and J genes are TRBV9 and TRBJ2-7; 11 nucleotides align to TRBD1. V dropped 0 bases and J dropped 3; count of bases not matched to a gene: 5. Germline-derived CDR1 and CDR2 are SGDLS and YYNGEE. The CDR3 spans 16 residues. The CDR3 region has the DNA TGTGCCAGCAGCGTAGCTGGACAGGGGGCCGGCTACGAGCAGTACTTC. It is translated as CASSVAGQGAGYEQYF.

In its sample, this clone ranks as medium-sized. This chain joins TRBV10-1 and TRBJ1-5, with no clear D. V was clipped by 6 bases and J by 4 bases, with 10 bases between them. The CDR3 loop spans 13 amino acids. Germline V gives CDR1 WNHNN, CDR2 SYGVQD (reference sequence). The CDR3 spells CASSLGPNQPQHF. Written as DNA, the CDR3 is TGCGCCAGCAGCCTTGGCCCTAATCAGCCCCAGCATTTT.

The chain recombines TRBV19 with TRBJ2-7, with no clear D. From germline, CDR1 is LNHDA and CDR2 SQIVND (reference sequence). V was shortened by 5 bases and J by 3 bases, with 5 bases between the two germline ends. The CDR3 has 11 residues. The CDR3: CASSASYEQYF. The CDR3 nucleotides read TGTGCCAGTAGTGCCAGCTACGAGCAGTACTTC.

The V and J genes are TRBV30 and TRBJ1-6; no firm D call. V shed 3 bases and J shed 8 bases, with 17 bases lying between them. The CDR3 is made up of 15 amino acids. The germline CDR1 and CDR2 sequences are GTSNPN and SVGIG (reference sequence). CDR3 sequence (DNA): TGTGCCTGGAGCGGACGGGGAGGGTCTGATTCACCCCTCCACTTT. It specifies CAWSGRGGSDSPLHF.

The chain employs TRBV6-6 and TRBJ1-6; 8 nucleotides align to TRBD1. CDR3 size: 16 residues. CDR1 is MNHNY, CDR2 SVGAGI, per germline (reference sequence). V shed 4 bases and J 7 bases; nucleotides not matched to a gene: 9. CDR3 in amino acids: CASSSGQGAWNSPLHF. The CDR3 bases are TGTGCCAGCAGTTCGGGGCAGGGGGCCTGGAATTCACCCCTCCACTTT.

This chain connects TRBV10-3 to TRBJ2-5, with a possible D match to TRBD1 (7 bases). Per germline, CDR1 ENHRY and CDR2 SYGVKD. The CDR3 loop spans 13 amino acids. V dropped 7 bases and J dropped 3 bases, with 12 bases sitting between them. The CDR3 reads CAITGGTEETQYF. DNA for the CDR3: TGTGCCATCACTGGGGGGACAGAAGAGACCCAGTACTTC.

The chain is built from TRBV12-5 and TRBJ1-2, with 8 bases identical to TRBD1. From germline, CDR1 is LGHNT and CDR2 FRNRAP. This CDR3 has 16 residues. The V and J ends lost 7 bases and 3 bases, in that order; junction bases with no gene match: 13. CDR3 in amino acids: CASAPNQGAVDYGYTF. The CDR3 DNA follows: TGTGCTAGTGCCCCGAATCAGGGGGCAGTGGACTATGGCTACACCTTC.

This clone has just one count. The chain employs TRBV10-3 and TRBJ2-4; maybe TRBD1 (5 bases). The CDR3 covers 16 residues. V lost 6 bases and J 8 bases, leaving 23 bases between the germline ends. Germline lookup yields CDR1 ENHRY and CDR2 SYGVKD. As DNA, the CDR3 is TGTGCCATCAGCCAGCAGGGTCCCATGGGTACGGACATTCAGTACTTC. It translates to CAISQQGPMGTDIQYF.

Here the CDR3 reads CASSLNGNTEAFF. CDR3 nucleotide sequence: TGTGCCAGCAGCTTAAATGGCAACACTGAAGCTTTCTTT. The chain combines TRBV7-9 with TRBJ1-1; D is uncertain. V gave up 2 bases and J gave up 2 bases, with 6 bases separating them. Germline V gene data show CDR1 as SEHNR and CDR2 as FQNEAQ (reference sequence). This CDR3 has 13 residues.

The CDR3 loop reads CASSSPGGYNEQFF. In nucleotides, the CDR3 is TGTGCCAGCAGTTCCCCCGGTGGCTACAATGAGCAGTTCTTC. The chain is built from TRBV11-3 and TRBJ2-1; D uncertain. CDR1 is SGHNT and CDR2 is YENEEA in the germline V gene. With 6 bases removed from V and 3 bases from J, the gap between germline ends came to 12 bases. This CDR3 spans 14 amino acids.

The rearrangement uses TRBV5-1 and TRBJ2-5; TRBD1 aligns across 7 bases. The J call may be incorrect, as the DNA end agrees better with TRBJ2-7. Germline V gene lookup returns CDR1 SGHRS and CDR2 YFSETQ. CDR3 length: 18 amino acids. The CDR3: CASSFPILTTGQTYEQYF. CDR3 DNA sequence: TGCGCCAGCAGTTTCCCGATACTGACGACAGGGCAAACCTACGAGCAGTACTTC.

The chain recombines TRBV2 with TRBJ1-5; weak D call: TRBD1 (6 bases). This CDR3 has 16 amino acids. The V gene lost 1 base and the J gene lost 6 bases, with 16 bases spanning the gap. Germline values: CDR1 SNHLY, CDR2 FYNNEI. The CDR3 loop is CASSEGGGVMGQPQHF. CDR3 DNA sequence: TGTGCCAGCAGTGAAGGGGGGGGCGTGATGGGTCAGCCCCAGCATTTT.